These T cell receptor beta chains were read from a single sample in a study of tumor-infiltrating lymphocytes in primary liver carcinoma. TCRdb analysed the multiplex PCR reads with MiXCR anew, one entry per CDR3 protein. The sample has 65,000 to 80,000 distinct CDR3 sequences; approximately 74% are singletons. The sequenced sample was liver tumor tissue from sampling region 4. These receptors originate from a man aged 40-49 years with primary liver carcinoma and hepatitis B virus infection. Both conserved end residues are part of each CDR3. The order of the fields is J gene, D gene, V gene, clone size, CDR3 protein, CDR3 DNA. A D gene is named only where the DNA matches it firmly. Only part of the rows carry a size: once, few, many, or a class if the clone is expanded.

J gene: TRBJ2-7
D gene: TRBD1
V gene: TRBV11-2
clone size: NA
CDR3 protein: CASSLGAGTGYEMYF
CDR3 DNA: TGTGCCAGCAGCTTAGGAGCCGGGACAGGTTACGAGATGTATTTC

J gene: TRBJ2-1
D gene: NA
V gene: TRBV20-1
clone size: NA
CDR3 protein: CSARDGEPYNEQFF
CDR3 DNA: TGCAGTGCTAGAGACGGAGAACCCTACAATGAGCAGTTCTTC

J gene: TRBJ2-5
D gene: NA
V gene: TRBV11-2
clone size: once
CDR3 protein: CASGLAGPAEAQYF
CDR3 DNA: TGTGCCAGCGGACTGGCAGGGCCCGCGGAGGCCCAGTATTTC

J gene: TRBJ2-5
D gene: NA
V gene: TRBV10-3
clone size: NA
CDR3 protein: CAMSERVETQYF
CDR3 DNA: TGTGCCATGAGTGAGCGGGTGGAGACCCAGTACTTT

J gene: TRBJ1-1
D gene: NA
V gene: TRBV7-9
clone size: many
CDR3 protein: CASSLDRAAEAFF
CDR3 DNA: TGTGCCAGCAGCTTAGACAGGGCGGCTGAAGCTTTCTTT

J gene: TRBJ2-5
D gene: NA
V gene: TRBV4-1
clone size: NA
CDR3 protein: CASSTSGTPQETQYF
CDR3 DNA: TGCGCCAGCAGCACGTCGGGGACCCCCCAAGAGACCCAGTACTTC

J gene: TRBJ2-2
D gene: TRBD2
V gene: TRBV29-1
clone size: NA
CDR3 protein: CSVWLAANRELFF
CDR3 DNA: TGCAGCGTTTGGCTAGCGGCAAACCGGGAGCTGTTTTTT

J gene: TRBJ1-4
D gene: TRBD1
V gene: TRBV11-1
clone size: NA
CDR3 protein: CTSSHNRGLNEKLFF
CDR3 DNA: TGTACCAGCAGTCACAACAGGGGACTTAATGAAAAACTGTTTTTT

J gene: TRBJ2-5
D gene: TRBD1
V gene: TRBV6-1
clone size: NA
CDR3 protein: CASSEVKTGGETQHF
CDR3 DNA: TGTGCCAGCAGTGAAGTAAAGACAGGGGGAGAGACCCAGCACTTC

J gene: TRBJ1-5
D gene: NA
V gene: TRBV20-1
clone size: few
CDR3 protein: CSARKDGNDNQPQHF
CDR3 DNA: TGCAGTGCTAGAAAAGATGGCAATGACAATCAGCCCCAGCATTTT

J gene: TRBJ2-7
D gene: TRBD2
V gene: TRBV10-2
clone size: NA
CDR3 protein: CASSPTSGNYEQYF
CDR3 DNA: TGCGCCAGCAGCCCGACTAGCGGGAATTACGAGCAGTACTTC

J gene: TRBJ2-7
D gene: TRBD2
V gene: TRBV4-1
clone size: many
CDR3 protein: CASRPQWGGGSYEQYF
CDR3 DNA: TGCGCCAGCAGACCCCAATGGGGCGGGGGATCCTACGAGCAGTACTTC

J gene: TRBJ2-1
D gene: TRBD2
V gene: TRBV5-1
clone size: many
CDR3 protein: CASSGGGGSGTYNEQFF
CDR3 DNA: TGCGCCAGCAGCGGGGGGGGAGGGAGCGGGACCTACAATGAGCAGTTCTTC

J gene: TRBJ2-7
D gene: TRBD2
V gene: TRBV10-3
clone size: NA
CDR3 protein: CAASTSVGLDEQYF
CDR3 DNA: TGTGCCGCGTCGACTAGCGTGGGCTTGGACGAGCAGTACTTC

J gene: TRBJ2-2
D gene: NA
V gene: TRBV6-6
clone size: NA
CDR3 protein: CASLGGRELFF
CDR3 DNA: TGTGCCAGCCTGGGCGGCAGGGAGCTGTTTTTT

J gene: TRBJ2-1
D gene: NA
V gene: TRBV11-2
clone size: NA
CDR3 protein: CTSSSLSLRYNEQFF
CDR3 DNA: TGTACCAGCAGCTCCCTGAGTCTACGCTACAATGAACAGTTCTTC

J gene: TRBJ2-5
D gene: TRBD1
V gene: TRBV10-3
clone size: many
CDR3 protein: CAISTGDGGETQYF
CDR3 DNA: TGTGCCATCAGTACAGGGGATGGAGGAGAGACCCAGTACTTC

J gene: TRBJ2-1
D gene: NA
V gene: TRBV11-1
clone size: once
CDR3 protein: CAGSLCLAQYNEQFF
CDR3 DNA: TGTGCCGGCAGCCTATGTTTAGCCCAATACAATGAGCAGTTCTTC

J gene: TRBJ2-2
D gene: TRBD2
V gene: TRBV6-5
clone size: NA
CDR3 protein: CASSSSSGRTIGELFF
CDR3 DNA: TGTGCCAGCAGTTCCTCGAGCGGGAGGACTATCGGGGAGCTGTTTTTT

J gene: TRBJ2-7
D gene: TRBD1
V gene: TRBV11-2
clone size: NA
CDR3 protein: CSSSLRWTGENEQYF
CDR3 DNA: TGTTCCAGCAGCTTACGATGGACAGGGGAAAACGAGCAGTACTTC

J gene: TRBJ2-1
D gene: NA
V gene: TRBV6-1
clone size: NA
CDR3 protein: CASSDVGYNELFF
CDR3 DNA: TGTGCCAGCAGTGACGTTGGATACAATGAGCTGTTCTTC

J gene: TRBJ2-7
D gene: TRBD2
V gene: TRBV11-2
clone size: NA
CDR3 protein: CASSQYSGGSYDQYF
CDR3 DNA: TGTGCCAGCAGCCAATATTCGGGAGGGAGCTATGACCAGTACTTC

J gene: TRBJ1-5
D gene: NA
V gene: TRBV5-1
clone size: NA
CDR3 protein: CSSSYGGGGQPQHF
CDR3 DNA: TGCTCCAGCAGCTATGGGGGCGGGGGTCAGCCCCAGCATTTT

J gene: TRBJ1-6
D gene: TRBD1
V gene: TRBV7-3
clone size: NA
CDR3 protein: CASSSKTGQGASYNSPLHF
CDR3 DNA: TGTGCCAGCAGCTCTAAAACTGGACAGGGGGCCTCCTATAATTCACCCCTCCACTTC

J gene: TRBJ1-4
D gene: NA
V gene: TRBV28
clone size: NA
CDR3 protein: CTISPQGTTNEKLFF
CDR3 DNA: TGTACCATCTCACCCCAGGGAACAACTAATGAAAAACTGTTTTTC

J gene: TRBJ2-4
D gene: NA
V gene: TRBV28
clone size: NA
CDR3 protein: CASSSRRNVGRVNIQYF
CDR3 DNA: TGTGCCAGCAGTTCACGGAGAAACGTCGGTCGGGTAAACATTCAGTACTTC

J gene: TRBJ2-1
D gene: NA
V gene: TRBV7-2
clone size: NA
CDR3 protein: CASSLGETGGGKEQFF
CDR3 DNA: TGTGCCAGCAGCTTAGGTGAAACGGGAGGGGGCAAAGAGCAGTTCTTC

J gene: TRBJ2-5
D gene: NA
V gene: TRBV7-2
clone size: NA
CDR3 protein: CASSFGQKETQYF
CDR3 DNA: TGTGCCAGCAGCTTCGGACAAAAAGAGACCCAGTACTTC

J gene: TRBJ2-3
D gene: TRBD1
V gene: TRBV29-1
clone size: NA
CDR3 protein: CSLGRGQRDTQYF
CDR3 DNA: TGCAGCCTTGGCAGGGGGCAGAGAGATACGCAATATTTT

J gene: TRBJ2-6
D gene: NA
V gene: TRBV5-1
clone size: many
CDR3 protein: CASAARASGANVLTF
CDR3 DNA: TGCGCCAGCGCCGCGCGGGCTTCTGGGGCCAACGTCCTGACTTTC

J gene: TRBJ2-3
D gene: NA
V gene: TRBV11-2
clone size: NA
CDR3 protein: CTSSLGVATSTDTHYF
CDR3 DNA: TGTACCAGCAGCTTAGGGGTAGCGACGAGCACAGATACGCACTACTTT

J gene: TRBJ2-2
D gene: NA
V gene: TRBV21-1
clone size: few
CDR3 protein: CASSKVTPGTGELFF
CDR3 DNA: TGTGCCAGCAGCAAAGTAACCCCGGGCACCGGGGAGCTGTTTTTT

J gene: TRBJ1-2
D gene: TRBD1
V gene: TRBV29-1
clone size: NA
CDR3 protein: CSALMTGDYGYTF
CDR3 DNA: TGCAGCGCCCTAATGACAGGGGACTATGGCTACACTTTC

J gene: TRBJ2-1
D gene: NA
V gene: TRBV11-2
clone size: medium-sized
CDR3 protein: CASSLVGNEQFF
CDR3 DNA: TGTGCCAGCAGCTTAGTAGGGAATGAGCAGTTCTTC

J gene: TRBJ2-2
D gene: NA
V gene: TRBV19
clone size: NA
CDR3 protein: CVTASGPTGELFF
CDR3 DNA: TGTGTCACTGCATCGGGCCCCACCGGGGAGCTGTTTTTT

J gene: TRBJ2-3
D gene: NA
V gene: TRBV29-1
clone size: NA
CDR3 protein: CSVAAVGDTDRQYF
CDR3 DNA: TGCAGCGTGGCGGCGGTGGGAGACACAGATAGGCAGTATTTT

J gene: TRBJ2-1
D gene: NA
V gene: TRBV7-9
clone size: many
CDR3 protein: CASSFSAGEQFF
CDR3 DNA: TGTGCCAGCAGCTTTTCTGCGGGCGAGCAGTTCTTC

J gene: TRBJ2-1
D gene: NA
V gene: TRBV7-9
clone size: NA
CDR3 protein: CANSFPQGNEQFF
CDR3 DNA: TGTGCCAACAGCTTTCCTCAGGGGAATGAGCAGTTCTTC

J gene: TRBJ1-5
D gene: NA
V gene: TRBV5-5
clone size: NA
CDR3 protein: CTSSLRGCYNQSQHF
CDR3 DNA: TGTACCAGCAGCTTGAGGGGGTGTTACAATCAGTCCCAGCATTTT

J gene: TRBJ1-2
D gene: TRBD1
V gene: TRBV28
clone size: many
CDR3 protein: CASTSEQGDSYGYTF
CDR3 DNA: TGTGCCAGCACTTCCGAACAGGGGGATAGCTATGGCTACACCTTC

J gene: TRBJ2-3
D gene: TRBD2
V gene: TRBV6-1
clone size: NA
CDR3 protein: CASSELAGVPDTEYF
CDR3 DNA: TGTGCCAGCAGTGAACTAGCGGGAGTGCCAGATACGGAGTATTTT

J gene: TRBJ1-1
D gene: NA
V gene: TRBV10-3
clone size: NA
CDR3 protein: CAVGENRVLGNTEAFF
CDR3 DNA: TGTGCCGTCGGAGAGAACAGGGTGCTGGGGAACACTGAGGCTTTCTTT

J gene: TRBJ2-3
D gene: NA
V gene: TRBV29-1
clone size: NA
CDR3 protein: CSVVEGGDTDTQYF
CDR3 DNA: TGCAGCGTAGTGGAGGGGGGGGACACAGATACGCAGTATTTT